These 21 T cell receptor beta chains were sequenced from one sample in a study of beta chain features in type 1 diabetes. The study reverse transcribed the entire isolated RNA, so it sequenced expressed TCRB transcripts. Sequencing was performed with immunoSEQ multiplex PCR; in TCRdb, only in-frame clones are kept and a portion is missing. The sample contains around 180,000 clones, 13% of which appear only once. Specimen: central memory CD4+ T cells from blood. The receptors were sampled from a woman under 30 in good health.

In this sample, this clone turned up many times. The chain links TRBV6-6 to TRBJ2-7; no firm D call. Deletions cut 6 bases from V and 0 bases from J, with 3 bases between. Germline V CDR1 and CDR2: MNHNY, SVGAGI (reference sequence). The CDR3 runs 11 residues. CDR3 loop: CASSRSYEQYF. The CDR3 DNA reads as TGTGCCAGCAGCCGCTCCTACGAGCAGTACTTC.

In its sample, this clone was seen a few times. V usage is TRBV11-2 and J usage is TRBJ2-7; 9 nucleotides align to TRBD2. This CDR3 region has 15 residues. CDR1 is SGHAT and CDR2 is FQNNGV in the germline V gene. The V and J ends lost 5 bases and 5 bases, in that order; junction bases with no gene match: 10. Here the CDR3 reads CASSPYSGSIHEQYF. The CDR3 DNA follows: TGTGCCAGCAGCCCCTATAGCGGGAGCATCCACGAGCAGTACTTC.

This clone was counted a few times. This chain connects TRBV7-3 to TRBJ1-1, with D possibly matching TRBD1 (6 bases). The V end lost 1 base, the J end lost 4 bases, and 13 bases lay between the germline ends. Germline values: CDR1 SGHTA, CDR2 FQGTGA. The CDR3 spans 15 residues. CDR3 protein: CASSLNTGSGTEAFF. The DNA for the CDR3 is TGTGCCAGCAGCTTAAACACAGGGTCGGGCACTGAAGCTTTCTTT.

The table lists this clone with a few counts. This chain uses TRBV5-6 with TRBJ2-2, with a possible D match to TRBD1 (5 bases). The CDR3 has 13 residues. The germline V and J ends were trimmed by 1 base and 7 bases, with 8 bases remaining between them. From germline, CDR1 is SGHDT and CDR2 YYEEEE. CDR3 loop: CASSLRQGGELFF. DNA for the CDR3: TGTGCCAGCAGCTTGCGTCAGGGCGGGGAGCTGTTTTTT.

The chain recombines TRBV27 with TRBJ2-1; the D gene is possibly TRBD2 (5 bases). The CDR3 runs 13 residues. CDR1 and CDR2 from the germline V gene are MNHEY and SMNVEV (reference sequence). Between the trimmed V and J ends, which lost 4 bases and 9 bases, there was a span of 13 bases. Written as DNA, the CDR3 is TGTGCCAGCAGTTCTACTAGGAACGGTGAGCAGTTCTTC. Its protein product is CASSSTRNGEQFF.

The count of this clone is one. The rearrangement uses TRBV7-9 and TRBJ1-5; a weak D match, TRBD1 (6 bases). Germline V CDR1 and CDR2: SEHNR, FQNEAQ (reference sequence). V was pared by 3 bases and J by 2 bases, with 11 bases between. This CDR3 spans 15 amino acids. Here the CDR3 DNA reads TGTGCCAGCAGCTTTAACAGGGCTGGCAATCAGCCCCAGCATTTT. Protein: CASSFNRAGNQPQHF.

V and J are TRBV28 and TRBJ1-5, with 7 bases that match TRBD1. The CDR3 contains 16 residues. Per germline, CDR1 MDHEN and CDR2 SYDVKM. V was pared by 7 bases and J by 1 base, with 10 bases of the junction left unmatched. This CDR3 reads CASTHRGSRSNQPQHF. The CDR3 coding sequence is TGTGCCAGCACCCACAGGGGTAGTCGAAGCAATCAGCCCCAGCATTTT.

The chain couples TRBV18 to TRBJ1-3; 7 nucleotides line up with TRBD1. The V gene's germline CDR1 is KGHSH and CDR2 LQKENI. The CDR3 loop spans 14 amino acids. After removal of 4 bases from V and 2 bases from J, the junction contained 2 bases not matched to a gene. CDR3 region: CASSQGAAGNTIYF. In DNA form, the CDR3 reads TGTGCCAGCTCACAGGGGGCTGCTGGAAACACCATATATTTT.

Only a few counts were recorded for this clone. This chain connects TRBV10-1 to TRBJ2-5, with a possible D match to TRBD1 (6 bases). The CDR3 covers 16 residues. Germline lookup yields CDR1 WNHNN and CDR2 SYGVQD (reference sequence). The germline V and J ends were trimmed by 2 bases and 2 bases, with 15 bases remaining between them. CDR3 sequence reads: CASSEPPGHRQETQYF. CDR3 DNA: TGCGCCAGCAGTGAGCCCCCGGGACACCGGCAAGAGACCCAGTACTTC.

V is TRBV2 and J is TRBJ1-5, with TRBD1 as a possible D gene (6 bases). Germline V gene data show CDR1 as SNHLY and CDR2 as FYNNEI. The CDR3 length is 13 residues. With 6 bases removed from V and 5 bases from J, the gap between germline ends came to 11 bases. In DNA, the CDR3 is TGTGCCAGCAGGGAGACAGGAGATCAGCCCCAGCATTTT. This sequence encodes CASRETGDQPQHF.

Here the CDR3 DNA reads TGCAGCGCCCTATCCGGAGGGAATCAGCCCCAGCATTTT. It encodes CSALSGGNQPQHF. The genes are TRBV29-1 and TRBJ1-5, with D unresolved. The germline V gene encodes CDR1 SQVTM and CDR2 ANQGSEA. The CDR3 totals 13 residues. Trimming took 7 bases from V and 4 from J, leaving 14 bases between them.

This chain uses TRBV28 with TRBJ1-1; D call uncertain. Germline V gene data show CDR1 as MDHEN and CDR2 as SYDVKM. CDR3 size: 13 residues. Trimming pared 7 bases from V and 1 base from J, leaving 10 bases between. The CDR3 DNA sequence: TGTGCCAGCAAAAGCGGAGGGAACACTGAAGCTTTCTTT. This sequence encodes CASKSGGNTEAFF.

This chain uses TRBV6-5 with TRBJ2-7; perhaps TRBD2 as D (6 bases). There are 14 residues in the CDR3. Germline assignment: CDR1 MNHEY and CDR2 SVGAGI. Trimming stripped 5 bases from V and 1 base from J, with 12 bases between. CDR3 DNA: TGTGCCAGCAGTGTGCTGGGGAGGTCCTACGAGCAGTACTTC. Encoded protein: CASSVLGRSYEQYF.

This clone appeared a few times. The genes are TRBV5-6 and TRBJ2-3; the match to TRBD2 covers 10 bases. J gave up 6 bases and V 2 bases, and 9 bases lay outside the gene matches. Germline V gene lookup returns CDR1 SGHDT and CDR2 YYEEEE. This CDR3 contains 16 residues. Here the CDR3 DNA reads TGTGCCAGCAGCTTACGGTTAGGACTAGCGGTGGATACGCAGTATTTT. Encoded protein: CASSLRLGLAVDTQYF.

The V gene is TRBV2, the J gene TRBJ2-1, with a weak D call TRBD1 (6 bases). The CDR3 loop spans 14 amino acids. Germline V CDR1 and CDR2: SNHLY, FYNNEI. V gave up 4 bases and J gave up 4 bases, with 11 bases separating them. The CDR3 spells CASSGGQSYNEQFF. CDR3 in DNA: TGTGCCAGCAGTGGCGGACAGTCATACAATGAGCAGTTCTTC. Based on the CDR3 plus reference TRBV2 and TRBJ2-1, the full variable domain is EPEVTQTPSHQVTQMGQEVILRCVPISNHLYFYWYRQILGQKVEFLVSFYNNEISEKSEIFDDQFSVERPDGSNFTLKIRSTKLEDSAMYFCASSGGQSYNEQFFGPGTRLTVL.

The sample holds a few counts of this clone. J is TRBJ2-3 and V is TRBV4-1, with 9 bases aligning to TRBD1. The CDR3 has 14 residues. Germline CDR1 reads MGHRA; CDR2 reads YSYEKL. Losses at the gene ends were 4 bases for V and 4 bases for J; bases not matched to a gene: 3. In nucleotides, the CDR3 is TGCGCCAGCAGCCCTGGGACAGGGTCAGATACGCAGTATTTT. Protein product: CASSPGTGSDTQYF.

The DNA of the CDR3 is TGTGCCAGCAGCGAACTAGCGGGAGGATCAACCGGGGAGCTGTTTTTT. This gives the protein CASSELAGGSTGELFF. The rearrangement uses TRBV9 and TRBJ2-2, with 12 bases identical to TRBD2. The CDR3 contains 16 residues. The V and J ends lost 3 bases and 5 bases, in that order; junction bases with no gene match: 5. Germline CDR1 SGDLS, CDR2 YYNGEE.

The genes are TRBV11-1 and TRBJ2-7; 10 bases line up with TRBD2. V was pared by 5 bases and J by 4 bases, with 8 bases of the junction left unmatched. Germline V gene sequence: CDR1 SGHAT, CDR2 FQDESV (reference sequence). The CDR3 has 15 residues. The CDR3 region has the DNA TGTGCCAGCAGCCAATTAGCGGGAGGAACTTACGAGCAGTACTTC. Protein: CASSQLAGGTYEQYF. Together with reference TRBV11-1 and TRBJ2-7, the CDR3 gives the full variable domain: EAEVAQSPRYKITEKSQAVAFWCDPISGHATLYWYRQILGQGPELLVQFQDESVVDDSQLPKDRFSAERLKGVDSTLKIQPAELGDSAMYLCASSQLAGGTYEQYFGPGTRLTVT.

This clone showed up just a few times. The J gene is TRBJ2-7, the V gene TRBV10-3; 8 bases match TRBD2. Looked up from germline, CDR1 is ENHRY and CDR2 is SYGVKD. With 10 bases clipped from V and 5 bases from J, the junction kept 10 bases outside the gene matches. This CDR3 is built from 13 residues. The chain's CDR3 is CASLSGSDNEQYF. CDR3 coding DNA: TGTGCCAGCCTCAGCGGGAGCGATAACGAGCAGTACTTC.

This clone was counted between two and nine times. The chain recombines TRBV9 with TRBJ1-2; 10 bases agree with TRBD1. The CDR3 contains 16 residues. CDR1 is SGDLS and CDR2 is YYNGEE in the germline V gene. J gave up 3 bases and V 0 bases, and 5 bases lay outside the gene matches. CDR3 loop: CASSVAGGQGYYGYTF. For the CDR3, the DNA is TGTGCCAGCAGCGTAGCTGGGGGACAGGGGTACTATGGCTACACCTTC.

A few counts support this clone. V gene TRBV18 combines with J gene TRBJ1-2; 9 bases match TRBD1. Germline trimming cut 4 bases from V and 3 bases from J; bases unmatched to any gene: 6. The CDR3 extends over 15 amino acids. Germline loops: CDR1 KGHSH, CDR2 LQKENI. CDR3 nucleotide sequence: TGTGCCAGCTCACTACCGGGACAGGGCGACTATGGCTACACCTTC. Encoded protein: CASSLPGQGDYGYTF.